The 27 T cell receptor beta chains reported below all come from one sample, sequenced in a study of T cells in Graves' hyperthyroidism and ophthalmopathy. Amplification of TCR beta CDR3 regions was performed using RNA transcripts as template. Primed by the HTBI set, a first-round RT-PCR was run on the TCR CDR3. From the multiplex PCR reads, TCRdb called clonotypes with MiXCR, one entry per CDR3 protein. The data contain hundreds of thousands of distinct CDR3 sequences, more than 15% of them singletons. The sequencing input was blood. These receptors originate from a woman aged 18 to 35 with Graves' hyperthyroidism.

This clonotype was observed a few times. The genes are TRBV19 and TRBJ1-5; D perhaps matches TRBD1 (6 bases). Germline CDR1 reads LNHDA; CDR2 reads SQIVND (reference sequence). Trimming took off 7 bases at V and 1 base at J, with 17 bases between the two ends. The CDR3 runs 16 residues. Here the CDR3 DNA reads TGTGCCAGTAACGGGTTTGGGAGGGGGAGCAATCAGCCCCAGCATTTT. The encoded protein is CASNGFGRGSNQPQHF.

In this sample, this clonotype turned up many times. The V and J genes are TRBV6-1 and TRBJ1-2, with no clear D. The CDR3 has 13 amino acids. Trimming pared 5 bases from V and 3 bases from J, leaving 10 bases between. Per germline, CDR1 MNHNS and CDR2 SASEGT. In DNA form, the CDR3 reads TGTGCCAGCAGTTGGCGCATAGACTATGGCTACACCTTC. Translation gives CASSWRIDYGYTF.

The V and J genes are TRBV7-3 and TRBJ1-1, with a possible D match to TRBD1 (6 bases). V was trimmed by 5 bases and J by 3 bases, leaving 19 bases between them. The CDR3 runs to 16 residues. CDR1 and CDR2 (germline): SGHTA, FQGTGA. The CDR3 here is CASSPRTESGDTEAFF. The CDR3 DNA reads as TGTGCCAGCAGCCCCAGGACAGAATCAGGGGACACTGAAGCTTTCTTT.

V usage is TRBV7-9 and J usage is TRBJ1-1, with no clear D. The CDR3 is made up of 15 amino acids. Germline V CDR1 and CDR2: SEHNR, FQNEAQ (reference sequence). Between the trimmed V and J ends, which lost 5 bases and 1 base, there was a span of 14 bases. CDR3 region: CASSGPGSANTEAFF. The CDR3 coding sequence is TGTGCCAGCAGCGGCCCCGGGAGCGCGAACACTGAAGCTTTCTTT. Using reference TRBV7-9 and TRBJ1-1 for the parts outside the CDR3, the full variable domain is DTGVSQNPRHKITKRGQNVTFRCDPISEHNRLYWYRQTLGQGPEFLTYFQNEAQLEKSRLLSDRFSAERPKGSFSTLEIQRTEQGDSAMYLCASSGPGSANTEAFFGQGTRLTVV.

Only a few counts were recorded for this clonotype. The chain carries TRBV28 and TRBJ2-2; D gene ambiguous. The V gene lost 3 bases and the J gene lost 3 bases, with 14 bases spanning the gap. CDR1 is MDHEN, CDR2 SYDVKM, per germline. CDR3 size: 16 residues. CDR3 sequence: CASSFGQAIYTGELFF. The DNA of the CDR3 is TGTGCCAGCAGTTTCGGGCAGGCCATTTACACCGGGGAGCTGTTTTTT. The variable domain in full, with the rest retrieved from reference TRBV28 and TRBJ2-2, is DVKVTQSSRYLVKRTGEKVFLECVQDMDHENMFWYRQDPGLGLRLIYFSYDVKMKEKGDIPEGYSVSREKKERFSLILESASTNQTSMYLCASSFGQAIYTGELFFGEGSRLTVL.

The sample holds a few counts of this clonotype. CDR3 sequence (DNA): TGTGCCAGCAGCTTAGAGGGCGGGGGGGCTAGCACCGGGGAGCTGTTTTTT. Amino acids: CASSLEGGGASTGELFF. The chain is built from TRBV11-2 and TRBJ2-2, with 9 bases matching TRBD2. J was trimmed by 4 bases and V by 0 bases; bases with no gene match: 6. Germline CDR1 is SGHAT and CDR2 is FQNNGV. There are 17 residues in the CDR3.

The chain carries TRBV6-1 and TRBJ2-1; TRBD1 is a possible D gene (5 bases). The germline CDR1 and CDR2 sequences are MNHNS and SASEGT. Trimming cost V 2 bases and J 7 bases, with 12 bases left between them. This CDR3 is built from 14 residues. CDR3 protein: CASSERARANEQFF. CDR3 sequence (DNA): TGTGCCAGCAGTGAAAGGGCCAGGGCTAATGAGCAGTTCTTC.

The CDR3 is CATSDPREGQETQYF. In DNA form, the CDR3 reads TGTGCCACCAGTGATCCGAGGGAGGGACAAGAGACCCAGTACTTC. The chain combines TRBV24-1 with TRBJ2-5; 7 nucleotides match TRBD2. This CDR3 is built from 15 residues. The ends lost 3 bases at V and 2 bases at J; junction bases unmatched: 5. From germline, CDR1 is KGHDR and CDR2 SFDVKD.

The V gene is TRBV27, the J gene TRBJ1-4; maybe TRBD1 (5 bases). The CDR3 runs to 13 residues. V was cut by 7 bases and J by 6 bases, with 12 bases left in between. Germline V gene lookup returns CDR1 MNHEY and CDR2 SMNVEV (reference sequence). The CDR3 coding sequence is TGTGCCAGCACAGGGTATGACGATGAAAAACTGTTTTTT. Translated, it gives CASTGYDDEKLFF. The full variable domain, its missing parts supplied by reference TRBV27 and TRBJ1-4, is EAQVTQNPRYLITVTGKKLTVTCSQNMNHEYMSWYRQDPGLGLRQIYYSMNVEVTDKGDVPEGYKVSRKEKRNFPLILESPSPNQTSLYFCASTGYDDEKLFFGSGTQLSVL.

This clonotype has a count of ten or more. V and J are TRBV18 and TRBJ1-5; tentatively, D is TRBD1 (5 bases). The length of the CDR3 is 17 residues. Germline V gene sequence: CDR1 KGHSH, CDR2 LQKENI. V was trimmed by 2 bases and J by 0 bases, leaving 14 bases between them. This CDR3 is CASSPGTVDYSNQPQHF. The CDR3 DNA reads TGTGCCAGCTCACCAGGGACCGTTGATTATAGCAATCAGCCCCAGCATTTT.

This clonotype was seen many times. V and J are TRBV24-1 and TRBJ1-5, with a tentative D call TRBD1 (6 bases). The CDR3 length is 18 residues. CDR1 is KGHDR, CDR2 SFDVKD, per germline. V dropped 2 bases and J dropped 1 base, with 17 bases sitting between them. This CDR3 reads CATSDSARTGRSNQPQHF. In DNA, the CDR3 is TGTGCCACCAGTGATTCGGCCCGTACAGGGAGGAGCAATCAGCCCCAGCATTTT.

This clonotype has a handful of counts. The rearrangement uses TRBV27 and TRBJ2-1; 12 bases match TRBD1. The V gene end was trimmed by 6 bases and the J gene end by 9 bases; junction bases not matched to a gene: 15. In germline, CDR1 is MNHEY, CDR2 SMNVEV (reference sequence). The length of the CDR3 is 17 residues. CDR3 sequence reads: CASRPGQGARGIVEQFF. CDR3 sequence (DNA): TGTGCCAGCAGACCGGGACAGGGGGCGCGGGGCATCGTTGAGCAGTTCTTC.

This clonotype was seen repeatedly, ten times or more. The chain joins TRBV20-1 to TRBJ1-5; TRBD1 matches at 9 bases. With 2 bases clipped from V and 4 bases from J, the junction kept 9 bases outside the gene matches. The length of the CDR3 is 16 residues. Per germline, CDR1 DFQATT and CDR2 SNEGSKA (reference sequence). The CDR3 protein is CSARIPGQGMNQPQHF. The CDR3 DNA reads TGCAGTGCTAGAATACCGGGACAGGGAATGAATCAGCCCCAGCATTTT.

This clonotype was seen ten or more times. The chain is built from TRBV11-2 and TRBJ2-3; D unresolved. The CDR3 is 16 amino acids. V gave up 2 bases and J gave up 2 bases, with 14 bases separating them. The V gene's germline CDR1 is SGHAT and CDR2 FQNNGV. CDR3 in amino acids: CASSLNPRLPTDTQYF. The CDR3 DNA is TGTGCCAGCAGCTTAAACCCCAGACTCCCCACAGATACGCAGTATTTT.

This clonotype was counted many times. The CDR3 loop is CASSRNRVEKLFF. CDR3 DNA sequence: TGCGCCAGCAGCCGGAACAGGGTGGAAAAACTGTTTTTT. The chain uses TRBV5-1 and TRBJ1-4, with a possible D match to TRBD1 (6 bases). This CDR3 has 13 amino acids. V lost 4 bases and J 8 bases, leaving 12 bases between the germline ends. Germline CDR1 SGHRS, CDR2 YFSETQ.

This chain joins TRBV20-1 and TRBJ1-2, with D tentatively TRBD1 (5 bases). With 5 bases removed from V and 2 bases from J, the gap between germline ends came to 18 bases. From germline, CDR1 is DFQATT and CDR2 SNEGSKA (reference sequence). The CDR3 covers 15 residues. The CDR3 DNA reads TGCAGTGCTCGCCCACCCCAGGGATACAACTATGGCTACACCTTC. It translates to CSARPPQGYNYGYTF.

Worth noting for this clonotype: This sequence may be a read error, since a much larger clone differs from it by one base. This chain connects TRBV6-1 to TRBJ1-5; D gene ambiguous. CDR3 length: 18 residues. CDR1 is MNHNS and CDR2 is SASEGT in the germline V gene. CDR3 residues: CTSSQDERIIAGNQPQHF. The CDR3 nucleotides are TGTACCAGCAGCCAAGATGAGAGGATAATAGCTGGCAATCAGCCCCAGCATTTT.

This chain joins TRBV5-5 and TRBJ2-1, with 9 bases that match TRBD1. Germline lookup yields CDR1 SGHKS and CDR2 YYEKEE (reference sequence). This CDR3 has 17 amino acids. With 0 bases clipped from V and 1 base from J, the junction kept 5 bases outside the gene matches. CDR3 amino acids: CASSLVVQGASYNEQFF. The CDR3 region has the DNA TGTGCCAGCAGCTTGGTGGTACAGGGGGCTTCCTACAATGAGCAGTTCTTC.

This clonotype showed up many times. CDR3 nucleotides: TGTGCCAGCAGTTATGTATTCGGGGGGCCTACTAACTATGGCTACACCTTC. As protein: CASSYVFGGPTNYGYTF. The V gene is TRBV6-1, the J gene TRBJ1-2, with D possibly being TRBD1 (6 bases). The V gene's germline CDR1 is MNHNS and CDR2 SASEGT. The CDR3 is 17 residues long. V shed 5 bases and J shed 0 bases, with 19 bases lying between them.

The V call is TRBV19, the J call TRBJ2-7, with D possibly matching TRBD2 (6 bases). CDR3 length equals 13 residues. V lost 5 bases to trimming and J lost 2 bases, with 10 bases between them. Per the germline V gene, CDR1 is LNHDA and CDR2 is SQIVND (reference sequence). The CDR3 coding sequence is TGTGCCAGTAGTTCCCCGGGGGCCTACGAGCAGTACTTC. It codes for CASSSPGAYEQYF.

At least ten counts were recorded for this clonotype. The rearrangement links TRBV11-2 to TRBJ1-2, with D maybe TRBD1 (6 bases). Germline CDR1 SGHAT, CDR2 FQNNGV. V shed 5 bases and J shed 8 bases, with 15 bases lying between them. The CDR3 sequence is 13 residues long. Here the CDR3 reads CASSTDSIGGYTF. CDR3 nucleotides: TGTGCCAGCAGCACGGACAGTATAGGCGGCTACACCTTC.

This sequence joins TRBV12-3 or TRBV12-4 and TRBJ2-3; 8 bases map to TRBD2. This CDR3 contains 15 residues. V shed 8 bases and J 7 bases; nucleotides not matched to a gene: 14. The CDR3 reads CASSQVGGGLHTQYF. CDR3 nucleotides: TGTGCCAGCTCCCAAGTGGGCGGGGGGCTCCATACGCAGTATTTT.

This clonotype was seen repeatedly, ten times or more. V usage is TRBV12-3 or TRBV12-4 and J usage is TRBJ1-2, with D unresolved. The CDR3 is made up of 11 amino acids. V lost 2 bases, J lost 4 bases, and 2 bases lay in between. CDR3 sequence reads: CASSLRYGYTF. The DNA of the CDR3 is TGTGCCAGCAGTTTACGCTATGGCTACACCTTC.

In this sample, this clonotype turned up many times. The chain links TRBV7-9 to TRBJ1-1, with D possibly being TRBD1 (6 bases). Trimming stripped 2 bases from V and 11 bases from J, with 9 bases between. The CDR3 sequence is 11 residues long. CDR1 is SEHNR, CDR2 FQNEAQ, per germline (reference sequence). CDR3 nucleotide sequence: TGTGCCAGCAGCTTAACAGGGCATGCTTTCTTT. Translating gives CASSLTGHAFF.

This clonotype has ten or more counts. The rearrangement joins TRBV6-2 or TRBV6-3 to TRBJ1-1; D possibly corresponds to TRBD1 (5 bases). The CDR3 length is 14 residues. V dropped 6 bases and J dropped 5 bases, with 16 bases sitting between them. Germline V gives CDR1 MNHEY, CDR2 SVGEGT. The CDR3 reads CASSPGRGRTEAFF. The CDR3 DNA follows: TGTGCCAGCAGCCCTGGACGGGGACGGACTGAAGCTTTCTTT.

This clonotype was picked up a small number of times. The J gene is TRBJ1-6, the V gene TRBV27; D not resolved. Trimming stripped 4 bases from V and 0 bases from J, with 10 bases between. The CDR3 is made up of 16 amino acids. In germline, CDR1 is MNHEY, CDR2 SMNVEV (reference sequence). CDR3: CASSYMGNSYNSPLHF. CDR3 DNA sequence: TGTGCCAGCAGTTACATGGGAAACTCCTATAATTCACCCCTCCACTTT.

Many counts were recorded for this clonotype. This chain joins TRBV2 and TRBJ1-1; TRBD1 matches 10 bases. Trimming took 7 bases from V and 0 from J; bases not matched to a gene: 5. The CDR3 consists of 15 residues. CDR1 and CDR2 from the germline V gene are SNHLY and FYNNEI. The DNA of the CDR3 is TGTGCCAGCATGCGGACAGGGGGGATGAACACTGAAGCTTTCTTT. Amino acid sequence: CASMRTGGMNTEAFF.